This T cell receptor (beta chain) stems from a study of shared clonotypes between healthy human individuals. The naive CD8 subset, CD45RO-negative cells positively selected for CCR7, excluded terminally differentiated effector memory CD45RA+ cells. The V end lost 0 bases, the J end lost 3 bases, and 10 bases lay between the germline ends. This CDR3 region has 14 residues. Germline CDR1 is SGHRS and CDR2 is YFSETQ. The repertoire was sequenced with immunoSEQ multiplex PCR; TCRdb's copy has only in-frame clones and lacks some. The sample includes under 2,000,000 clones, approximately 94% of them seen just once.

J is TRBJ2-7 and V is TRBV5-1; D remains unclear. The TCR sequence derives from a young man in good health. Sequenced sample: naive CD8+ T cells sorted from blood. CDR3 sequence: CASSLVLGHYEQYF. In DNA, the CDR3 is TGCGCCAGCAGCTTGGTCCTGGGTCACTACGAGCAGTACTTC.